Described below is a single T cell receptor (beta chain) sequence and its context. Its antigen is still unknown. One end of the junction is discordant with germline, which a read error may explain. The data were obtained in a study of molecular identifiers for immune sequencing clone quantification. Study as a whole: In replicates, RNA from roughly 18,000 or 92,000 naive CD8 cells was split five ways, four sequenced. General observations from the study: It was shown that clones above 20 RNA copies held over 97% of effector molecules, but under 1% in naive cells.

Bulk TCR libraries were made with methods that had been previously described and with listed TCR primers. TCRdb re-derived calls from the PCR reads in MiXCR, one entry per CDR3 protein. Among hundreds of thousands of distinct CDR3 sequences, 25% were seen once, and the ten largest hold 0.78%. Germline lookup yields CDR1 LGHDT and CDR2 YNNKEL (reference sequence). The CDR3 sequence is 18 residues long. V is TRBV3-1 and J is TRBJ2-3; D gene uncertain. This clonotype originated in a human donor in good health. Some libraries in this study had Jurkat cell RNA spiked in. Sequenced input: naive CD8+ T cells from blood, with Jurkat cell RNA spiked in. Noted subset: FACS-sorted CD8+CD4-CCR7+CD45RA+ naive T cells. CDR3 nucleotides: TGTGCCAGCGGCCAAGATATTTCTGGAAGCCCTGACACAGATACGCAGTATTTT. This sequence encodes CASGQDISGSPDTDTQYF.